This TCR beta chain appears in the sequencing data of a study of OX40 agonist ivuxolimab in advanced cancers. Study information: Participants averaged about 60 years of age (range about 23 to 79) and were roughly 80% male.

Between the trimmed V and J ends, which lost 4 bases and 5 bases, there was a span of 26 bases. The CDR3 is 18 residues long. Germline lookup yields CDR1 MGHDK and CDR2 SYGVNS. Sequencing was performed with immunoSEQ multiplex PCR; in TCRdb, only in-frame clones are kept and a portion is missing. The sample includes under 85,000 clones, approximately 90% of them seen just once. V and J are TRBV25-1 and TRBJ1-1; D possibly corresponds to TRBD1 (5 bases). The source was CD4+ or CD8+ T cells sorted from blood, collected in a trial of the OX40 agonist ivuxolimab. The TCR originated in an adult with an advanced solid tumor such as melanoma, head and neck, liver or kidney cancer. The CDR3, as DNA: TGTGCCAGCAGTGGCGAGTTTTTTTACATGGCTCAGGGTACTGAAGCTTTCTTT. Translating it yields CASSGEFFYMAQGTEAFF.